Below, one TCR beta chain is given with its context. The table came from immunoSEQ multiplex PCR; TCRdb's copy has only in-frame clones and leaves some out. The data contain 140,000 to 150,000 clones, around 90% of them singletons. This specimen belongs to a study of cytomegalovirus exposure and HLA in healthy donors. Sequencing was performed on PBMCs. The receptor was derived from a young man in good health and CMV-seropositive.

Here the CDR3 DNA reads TGCGCCAGCAGCGTTCTTCCGGGGGGCCTGACAGGATCGATTTTCTACGAGCAGTACTTC. Amino acids: CASSVLPGGLTGSIFYEQYF. The chain is built from TRBV4-1 and TRBJ2-7, with a tentative D call TRBD2 (7 bases). CDR3 length equals 20 residues. The germline V gene encodes CDR1 MGHRA and CDR2 YSYEKL. V gave up 5 bases and J gave up 3 bases, with 32 bases separating them.